Given below is one TCR beta chain in context. Its antigen is unknown. The data were taken from a study of blood T cells in healthy people across ages. Overall study results and limits: Relative to aged donors, long-lived donors carried more naive CD4+ cells and displayed higher diversity. The fall in TCR beta diversity per million T cells was roughly linear with age.

A second PCR of 7 to 11 cycles used a sample-barcoded 5' primer and a J-beta primer mix. The template-switch adaptor, which had 12 random nucleotides, put a tag on each cDNA molecule. TCRdb processed the 5' RACE reads anew with MiXCR; each CDR3 protein has one entry. Among 1.5 million to 2 million distinct CDR3 sequences, about 39% were seen once, and the ten largest hold about 23%. Germline assignment: CDR1 MNHNS and CDR2 SASEGT. The CDR3 is 14 residues long. J was trimmed by 7 bases and V by 6 bases; bases with no gene match: 10. A minimum of 5 micrograms of total RNA was extracted per sample. This clonotype was obtained from a human donor in good health. The chain joins TRBV6-1 to TRBJ2-3, with 7 bases that match TRBD2. The sequencing sample was made of blood. CDR3 loop: CASSAGLRENTQYF. The CDR3 DNA sequence: TGTGCCAGCAGCGCGGGACTAAGAGAGAATACGCAGTATTTT.